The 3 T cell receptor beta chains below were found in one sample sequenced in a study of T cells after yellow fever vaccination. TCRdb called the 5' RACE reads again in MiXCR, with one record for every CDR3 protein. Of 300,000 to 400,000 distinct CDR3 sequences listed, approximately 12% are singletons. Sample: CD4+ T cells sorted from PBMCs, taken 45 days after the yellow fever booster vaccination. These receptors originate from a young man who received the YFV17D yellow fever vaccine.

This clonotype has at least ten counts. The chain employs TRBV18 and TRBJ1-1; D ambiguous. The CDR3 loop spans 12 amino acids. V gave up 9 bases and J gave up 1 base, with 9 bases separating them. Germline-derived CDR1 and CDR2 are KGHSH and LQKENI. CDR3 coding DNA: TGTGCCAGGCCGCCACCGAACACTGAAGCTTTCTTT. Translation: CARPPPNTEAFF.

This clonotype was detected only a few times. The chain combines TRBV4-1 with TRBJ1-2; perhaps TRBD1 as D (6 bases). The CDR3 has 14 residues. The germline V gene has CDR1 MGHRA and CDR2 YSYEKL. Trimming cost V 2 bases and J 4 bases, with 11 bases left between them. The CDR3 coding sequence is TGCGCCAGCAGCCAACGGGGGGGCGGCTATGGCTACACCTTC. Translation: CASSQRGGGYGYTF.

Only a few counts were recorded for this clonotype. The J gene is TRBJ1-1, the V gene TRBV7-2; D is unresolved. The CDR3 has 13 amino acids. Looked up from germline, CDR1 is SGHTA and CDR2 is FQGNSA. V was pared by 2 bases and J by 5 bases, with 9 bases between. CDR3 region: CASSLTRETEAFF. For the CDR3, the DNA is TGTGCCAGCAGCTTAACGAGGGAAACTGAAGCTTTCTTT.